The 18 T cell receptor beta chains listed next were all sequenced from one sample in a study of tumor T cells in aggressive B-cell lymphoma. Method: immunoSEQ multiplex PCR; TCRdb's copy keeps in-frame clones and lacks some. This sample yields thousands of clones, of which roughly nine tenths are seen a single time; about 5.3% belongs to the top ten. The sample consisted of tumor tissue. The receptors were gathered from an adult with diffuse large B cell lymphoma.

The chain is built from TRBV5-8 and TRBJ1-1, with D maybe TRBD1 (5 bases). The CDR3 extends over 14 amino acids. Germline V gives CDR1 SGHTS, CDR2 YDEGEE. Between the trimmed V and J ends, which lost 0 bases and 3 bases, there was a span of 9 bases. The CDR3 nucleotides read TGTGCCAGCAGCTTGGGACCCAGGGACACTGAAGCTTTCTTT. Translating it yields CASSLGPRDTEAFF.

V gene TRBV15 combines with J gene TRBJ1-5; D might be TRBD1 (6 bases). Germline V gene lookup returns CDR1 LNHNV and CDR2 YYDKDF (reference sequence). This CDR3 spans 16 amino acids. V lost 3 bases to trimming and J lost 1 base, with 13 bases between them. The CDR3 here is CATSSNRVGSNQPQHF. CDR3 sequence (DNA): TGTGCCACCAGCAGCAACAGGGTGGGGAGCAATCAGCCCCAGCATTTT.

The rearrangement joins TRBV11-2 to TRBJ2-7; tentative D call: TRBD1 (5 bases). From germline, CDR1 is SGHAT and CDR2 FQNNGV. The CDR3 runs 15 residues. V shed 1 base and J shed 2 bases, with 12 bases lying between them. Here the CDR3 DNA reads TGTGCCAGCAGCTTAGGTGCAGGGCTGACCTACGAGCAGTACTTC. Amino acids: CASSLGAGLTYEQYF.

The CDR3 reads CASSVGRALTDTQYF. The CDR3 DNA sequence: TGTGCCAGCAGCGTAGGGAGGGCCCTCACAGATACGCAGTATTTT. The V call is TRBV9, the J call TRBJ2-3; D perhaps matches TRBD2 (6 bases). CDR3 length: 15 residues. The germline V gene encodes CDR1 SGDLS and CDR2 YYNGEE. The V and J ends lost 0 bases and 2 bases respectively, with 10 bases between them.

The CDR3 spells CASRGTGVNTIYF. CDR3 sequence (DNA): TGTGCCAGCAGAGGAACAGGGGTTAACACCATATATTTT. The chain employs TRBV6-5 and TRBJ1-3; 7 bases align to TRBD1. CDR1 is MNHEY and CDR2 is SVGAGI in the germline V gene. Germline trimming cut 6 bases from V and 7 bases from J; bases unmatched to any gene: 6. The CDR3 consists of 13 residues.

This clone was observed a single time. A junction end diverges from the germline sequence, so it may reflect a read error. Other DNA sequences of this sample code for an identical CDR3. The V call is TRBV4-1, the J call TRBJ2-7, with D perhaps matching TRBD1 (6 bases). The CDR3 covers 15 residues. Germline CDR1 MGHRA, CDR2 YSYEKL. The CDR3 bases are TGCGCCAGCAGCCAAGGGGTAGGGGGTGGGTACGAGCAGTACTTT. This encodes CASSQGVGGGYEQYF.

The rearrangement joins TRBV7-9 to TRBJ2-7, with 10 bases aligning to TRBD1. This CDR3 region has 16 residues. Germline CDR1 and CDR2: SEHNR and FQNEAQ (reference sequence). The ends lost 5 bases at V and 5 bases at J; junction bases unmatched: 12. The CDR3 region has the DNA TGTGCCAGCAGCACGATCCGGGGACAGGGGTCTCACGAGCAGTACTTC. Translated: CASSTIRGQGSHEQYF.

Only a few counts were recorded for this clone. The V call is TRBV5-4, the J call TRBJ2-3, with D uncertain. CDR3 length equals 15 residues. V was clipped by 0 bases and J by 2 bases, with 10 bases between them. Germline loops: CDR1 SGHNT, CDR2 YYREEE (reference sequence). CDR3 in DNA: TGTGCCAGCAGCTTGGACGGAGTGAACACAGATACGCAGTATTTT. This codes for CASSLDGVNTDTQYF.

The sample holds a few counts of this clone. This chain links TRBV5-1 with TRBJ2-5, with 8 bases aligning to TRBD1. Trimming removed 0 bases from V and 2 bases from J; junction bases left unmatched: 0. This CDR3 comprises 14 residues. CDR1 and CDR2 from the germline V gene are SGHRS and YFSETQ. For the CDR3, the DNA is TGCGCCAGCAGCTTGGGGACAGGGCAAGAGACCCAGTACTTC. This codes for CASSLGTGQETQYF.

The chain couples TRBV19 to TRBJ1-1, with D unresolved. The CDR3 spans 12 residues. The germline CDR1 and CDR2 sequences are LNHDA and SQIVND (reference sequence). Trimming shortened V by 5 bases and J by 3 bases, and 7 bases separated the two germline ends. CDR3 in amino acids: CASSPRDTEAFF. The CDR3 bases are TGTGCCAGTAGTCCTCGGGACACTGAAGCTTTCTTT.

The V call is TRBV27, the J call TRBJ2-1; weak D call: TRBD2 (6 bases). The CDR3 contains 14 residues. V shed 7 bases and J shed 4 bases, with 14 bases lying between them. CDR1 is MNHEY, CDR2 SMNVEV, per germline (reference sequence). The chain's CDR3 is CASTSTGGYNEQFF. In nucleotides, the CDR3 is TGTGCCAGCACCTCCACCGGGGGATACAATGAGCAGTTCTTC.

The chain employs TRBV28 and TRBJ1-1; 7 bases align to TRBD1. The V gene end was trimmed by 6 bases and the J gene end by 0 bases; junction bases not matched to a gene: 22. Germline lookup yields CDR1 MDHEN and CDR2 SYDVKM. The CDR3 runs to 20 residues. This CDR3 is CASSWTGGASAEIMNTEAFF. In nucleotides, the CDR3 is TGTGCCAGCAGCTGGACAGGTGGGGCTTCCGCGGAAATTATGAACACTGAAGCTTTCTTT.

This clone was seen once. The CDR3: CASTPNGFPKDTQYF. The CDR3 region has the DNA TGTGCCAGCACCCCCAATGGCTTCCCCAAAGATACGCAGTATTTT. The chain is built from TRBV25-1 and TRBJ2-3; D remains unclear. The V and J ends lost 7 bases and 5 bases respectively, with 19 bases between them. Germline V CDR1 and CDR2: MGHDK, SYGVNS. The CDR3 is 15 amino acids.

The chain joins TRBV5-1 to TRBJ2-3; 11 positions agree with TRBD2. The germline gives CDR1 SGHRS, CDR2 YFSETQ. The V and J ends lost 0 bases and 5 bases, in that order; junction bases with no gene match: 11. This CDR3 has 18 residues. The CDR3 is CASSLDLAGGPPIDTQYF. CDR3 bases: TGCGCCAGCAGCTTGGATCTAGCGGGAGGCCCCCCCATAGATACGCAGTATTTT.

This chain uses TRBV7-9 with TRBJ2-2; D gene unclear. CDR3 length: 12 residues. Looked up from germline, CDR1 is SEHNR and CDR2 is FQNEAQ (reference sequence). V lost 2 bases to trimming and J lost 9 bases, with 7 bases between them. The CDR3 DNA reads as TGTGCCAGCAGCTTATCGACTCGGGAGCTGTTTTTT. Encoded protein: CASSLSTRELFF.

V is TRBV4-2 and J is TRBJ1-2; D possibly corresponds to TRBD1 (5 bases). CDR1 is LGHNA and CDR2 is YNFKEQ in the germline V gene. Trimming took off 2 bases at V and 13 bases at J, with 20 bases between the two ends. The CDR3 is 14 amino acids. The CDR3 loop is CASSQRSQGGAGTF. CDR3 in DNA: TGTGCCAGCAGCCAAAGGTCGCAGGGTGGTGCCGGCACCTTC.

The chain joins TRBV19 to TRBJ1-1; a possible D gene is TRBD1 (5 bases). The CDR3 is 13 amino acids. Germline CDR1 reads LNHDA; CDR2 reads SQIVND (reference sequence). Trimming pared 3 bases from V and 6 bases from J, leaving 11 bases between. In DNA form, the CDR3 reads TGTGCCAGTAGTATTCAGGGTTCCGCTGAAGCTTTCTTT. This translates into CASSIQGSAEAFF.

This chain links TRBV30 with TRBJ1-4; D remains unclear. There are 14 residues in the CDR3. The V and J ends lost 7 bases and 0 bases respectively, with 12 bases between them. Germline CDR1 reads GTSNPN; CDR2 reads SVGIG (reference sequence). Here the CDR3 reads CASNSAATNEKLFF. The CDR3 nucleotides are TGTGCCTCAAATTCGGCGGCAACTAATGAAAAACTGTTTTTT.